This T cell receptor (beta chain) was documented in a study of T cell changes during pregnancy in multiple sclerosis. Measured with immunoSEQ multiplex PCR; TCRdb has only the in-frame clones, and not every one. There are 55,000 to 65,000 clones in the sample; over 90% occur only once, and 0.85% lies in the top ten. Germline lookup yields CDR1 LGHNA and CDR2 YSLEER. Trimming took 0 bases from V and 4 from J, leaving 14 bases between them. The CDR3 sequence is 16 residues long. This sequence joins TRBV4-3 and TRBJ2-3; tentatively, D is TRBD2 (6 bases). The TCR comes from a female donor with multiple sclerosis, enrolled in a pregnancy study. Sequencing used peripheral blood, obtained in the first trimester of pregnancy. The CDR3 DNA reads TGCGCCAGCAGCCAAGATCGGGGATCGGGGGCAGATACGCAGTATTTT. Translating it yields CASSQDRGSGADTQYF.